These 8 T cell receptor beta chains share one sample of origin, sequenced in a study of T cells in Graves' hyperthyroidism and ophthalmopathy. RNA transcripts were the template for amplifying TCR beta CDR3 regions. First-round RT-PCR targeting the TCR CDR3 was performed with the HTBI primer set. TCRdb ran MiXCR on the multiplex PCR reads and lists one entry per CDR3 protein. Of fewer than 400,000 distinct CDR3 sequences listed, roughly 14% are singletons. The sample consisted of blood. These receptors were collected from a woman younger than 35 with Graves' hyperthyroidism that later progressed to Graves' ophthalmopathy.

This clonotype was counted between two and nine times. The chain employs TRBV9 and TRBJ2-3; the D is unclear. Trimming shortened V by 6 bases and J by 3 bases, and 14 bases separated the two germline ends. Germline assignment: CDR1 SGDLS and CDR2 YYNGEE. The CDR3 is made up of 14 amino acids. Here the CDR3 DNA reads TGTGCCAGCACCCCAACTGGGAATACAGATACGCAGTATTTT. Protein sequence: CASTPTGNTDTQYF.

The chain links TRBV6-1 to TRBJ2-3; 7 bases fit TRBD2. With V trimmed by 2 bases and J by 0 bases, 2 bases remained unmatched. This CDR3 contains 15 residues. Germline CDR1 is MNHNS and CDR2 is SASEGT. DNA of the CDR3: TGTGCCAGCAGTGAACTAGCGGAAAGCACAGATACGCAGTATTTT. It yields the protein CASSELAESTDTQYF.

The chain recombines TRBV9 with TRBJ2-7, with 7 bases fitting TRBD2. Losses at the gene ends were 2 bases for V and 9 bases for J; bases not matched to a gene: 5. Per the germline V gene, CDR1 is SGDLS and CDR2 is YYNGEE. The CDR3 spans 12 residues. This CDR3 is CASSVLTSRQYF. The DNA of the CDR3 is TGTGCCAGCAGCGTTCTGACTAGCAGGCAGTACTTC.

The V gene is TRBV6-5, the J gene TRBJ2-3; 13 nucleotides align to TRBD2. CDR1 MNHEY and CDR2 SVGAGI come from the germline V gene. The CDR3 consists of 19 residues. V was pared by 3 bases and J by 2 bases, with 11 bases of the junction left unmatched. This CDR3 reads CASSYSSGLAGDNTDTQYF. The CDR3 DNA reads TGTGCCAGCAGTTATTCCTCAGGACTAGCGGGAGATAACACAGATACGCAGTATTTT.

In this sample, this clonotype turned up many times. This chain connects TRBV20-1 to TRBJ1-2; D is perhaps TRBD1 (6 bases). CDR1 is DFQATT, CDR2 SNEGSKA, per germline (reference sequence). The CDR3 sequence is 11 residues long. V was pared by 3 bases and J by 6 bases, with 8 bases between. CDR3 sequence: CSARRGNGYTF. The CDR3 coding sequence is TGCAGTGCTAGGAGGGGGAATGGCTACACCTTC.

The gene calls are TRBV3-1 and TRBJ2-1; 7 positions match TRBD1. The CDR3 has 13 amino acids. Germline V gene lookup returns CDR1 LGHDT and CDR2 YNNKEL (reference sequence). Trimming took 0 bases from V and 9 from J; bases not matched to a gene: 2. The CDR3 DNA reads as TGTGCCAGCAGCCAAGACAGGGGGAGTGAGCAGTTCTTC. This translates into CASSQDRGSEQFF.

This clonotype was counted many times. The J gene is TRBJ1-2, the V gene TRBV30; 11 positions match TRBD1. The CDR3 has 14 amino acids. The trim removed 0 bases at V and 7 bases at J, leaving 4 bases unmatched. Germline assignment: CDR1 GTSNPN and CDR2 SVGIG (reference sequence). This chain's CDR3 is CAWSVGQGAGGYTF. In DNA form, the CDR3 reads TGTGCCTGGAGTGTAGGACAGGGGGCCGGTGGCTACACCTTC.

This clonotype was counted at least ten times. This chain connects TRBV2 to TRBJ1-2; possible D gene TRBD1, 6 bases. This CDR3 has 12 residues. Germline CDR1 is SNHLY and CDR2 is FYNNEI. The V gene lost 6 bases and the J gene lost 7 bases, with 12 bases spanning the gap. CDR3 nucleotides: TGTGCCAGCAGGAAGGACAGCGGTGGCTACACCTTC. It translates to CASRKDSGGYTF.